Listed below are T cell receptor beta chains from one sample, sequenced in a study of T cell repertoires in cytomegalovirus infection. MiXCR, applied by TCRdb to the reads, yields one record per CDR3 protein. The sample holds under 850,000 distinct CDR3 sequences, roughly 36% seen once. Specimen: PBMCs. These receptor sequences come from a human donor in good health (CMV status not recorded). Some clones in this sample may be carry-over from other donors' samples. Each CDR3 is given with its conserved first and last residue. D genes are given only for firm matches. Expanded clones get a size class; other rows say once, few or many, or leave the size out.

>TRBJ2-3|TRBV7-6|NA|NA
CASGRGGGPDTQYF
TGTGCCAGCGGGAGAGGGGGGGGCCCCGATACGCAGTATTTT
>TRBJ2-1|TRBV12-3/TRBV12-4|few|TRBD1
CASTPPRQGAHNEQFF
TGTGCCAGCACCCCCCCTCGACAGGGGGCCCACAATGAGCAGTTCTTC
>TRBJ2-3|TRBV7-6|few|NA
CASSFREIPTDTQYF
TGTGCCAGCAGCTTTAGGGAGATCCCCACAGATACGCAGTATTTT
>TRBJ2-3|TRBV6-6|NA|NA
CASSYSSGPLGLDTQYF
TGTGCCAGCAGTTACTCGTCCGGACCCCTTGGGTTGGATACGCAGTATTTT
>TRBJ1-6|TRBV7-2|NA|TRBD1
CASSSLGQGNSPLHF
TGTGCCAGCAGCTCATTGGGACAGGGTAATTCACCCCTCCACTTT
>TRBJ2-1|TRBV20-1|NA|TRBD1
CSASNPGQVRDEQFF
TGCAGTGCTAGTAACCCGGGACAGGTCCGCGATGAGCAGTTCTTC
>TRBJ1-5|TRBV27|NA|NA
CASSAGRNNQPQHF
TGTGCCAGCAGCGCGGGACGGAACAATCAGCCCCAGCATTTT
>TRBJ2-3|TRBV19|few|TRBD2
CASKAGGNTDTQYF
TGTGCCAGTAAAGCGGGGGGGAACACAGATACGCAGTATTTT
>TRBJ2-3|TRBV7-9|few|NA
CASSPRTSWGTDTQYF
TGTGCCAGCAGCCCCCGAACCTCCTGGGGCACAGATACGCAGTATTTT
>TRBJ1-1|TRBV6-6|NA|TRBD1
CASSYGGTEGEAFF
TGTGCCAGCAGTTATGGGGGGACAGAGGGAGAAGCTTTCTTT
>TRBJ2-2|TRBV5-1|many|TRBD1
CASSVSGQGANTGELFF
TGCGCCAGCAGCGTGTCGGGACAGGGGGCGAACACCGGGGAGCTGTTTTTT
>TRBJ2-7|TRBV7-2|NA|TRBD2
CASSPSPGLAGGEQYF
TGTGCCAGCAGCCCCTCTCCGGGACTAGCGGGAGGCGAGCAGTACTTC
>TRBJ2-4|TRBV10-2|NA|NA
CATNGRNREAKNIQYF
TGCGCCACCAATGGGAGAAACAGGGAGGCCAAAAACATTCAGTACTTC
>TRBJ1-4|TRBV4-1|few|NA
CASSQSRATNEKLFF
TGCGCCAGCAGCCAGAGCAGAGCAACTAATGAAAAACTGTTTTTT
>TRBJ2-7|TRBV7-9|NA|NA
CASSQRSESVEQYF
TGTGCCAGCAGCCAGAGGTCGGAATCCGTGGAGCAGTACTTC
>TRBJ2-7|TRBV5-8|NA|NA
CASSRGTDYYEQYF
TGTGCCAGCAGCCGCGGGACAGATTACTACGAGCAGTACTTC
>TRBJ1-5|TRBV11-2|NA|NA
CASSSRGLNQPQHF
TGTGCCAGCAGCTCCCGGGGCCTCAATCAGCCCCAGCATTTT
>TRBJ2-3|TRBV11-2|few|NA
CASSLDWLSDTQYF
TGTGCCAGCAGCTTAGATTGGTTGTCAGATACGCAGTATTTT
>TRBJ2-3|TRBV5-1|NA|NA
CASGTLTDTQYF
TGCGCCAGCGGGACACTAACAGATACGCAGTATTTT
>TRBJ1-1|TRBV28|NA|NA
CASSFWAGIDLNTEAFF
TGTGCCAGCAGTTTTTGGGCAGGGATCGACTTGAACACTGAAGCTTTCTTT
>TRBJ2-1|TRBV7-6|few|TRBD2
CASSSQAGGGHEQFF
TGTGCCAGCAGCTCCCAAGCGGGAGGGGGCCATGAGCAGTTCTTC
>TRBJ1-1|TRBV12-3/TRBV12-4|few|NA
CASSPAPNTEAFF
TGTGCCAGCAGTCCGGCTCCGAACACTGAAGCTTTCTTT
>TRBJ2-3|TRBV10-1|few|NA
CASSESIGRGHTDTQYF
TGCGCCAGCAGTGAGTCGATTGGACGGGGACACACAGATACGCAGTATTTT
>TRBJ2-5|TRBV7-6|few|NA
CASNPTRGRVETQYF
TGTGCCAGCAACCCAACACGTGGGCGGGTGGAGACCCAGTACTTC
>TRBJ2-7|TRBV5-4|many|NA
CASSSGQTYEQYF
TGTGCCAGCAGCTCCGGACAGACCTACGAGCAGTACTTC
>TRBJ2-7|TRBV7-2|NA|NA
CASSLEMRYEQSF
TGTGCCAGCAGCTTAGAAATGCGGTACGAGCAGTCCTTC
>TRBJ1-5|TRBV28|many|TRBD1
CASSVTGSSNQPQHF
TGTGCCAGCAGCGTGACAGGGAGTAGCAATCAGCCCCAGCATTTT
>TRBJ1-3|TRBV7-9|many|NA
CASRPRLAGNTIYF
TGTGCCAGCAGGCCCAGGCTGGCTGGAAACACCATATATTTT
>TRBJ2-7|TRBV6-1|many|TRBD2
CASRRREGLNEQYF
TGTGCCAGCAGGAGACGGGAGGGCCTGAACGAGCAGTACTTC